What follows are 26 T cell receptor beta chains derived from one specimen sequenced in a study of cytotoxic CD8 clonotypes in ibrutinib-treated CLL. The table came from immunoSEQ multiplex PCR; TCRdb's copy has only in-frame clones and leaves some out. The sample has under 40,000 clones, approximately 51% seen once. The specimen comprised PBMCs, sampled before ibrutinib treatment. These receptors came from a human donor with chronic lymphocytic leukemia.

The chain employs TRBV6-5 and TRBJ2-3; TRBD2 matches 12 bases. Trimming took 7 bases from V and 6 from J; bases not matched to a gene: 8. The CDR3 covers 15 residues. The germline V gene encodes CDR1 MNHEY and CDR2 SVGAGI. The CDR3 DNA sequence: TGTGCCAGCACCAGCGGACTAGCGGGGTGGGATACGCAGTATTTT. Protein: CASTSGLAGWDTQYF.

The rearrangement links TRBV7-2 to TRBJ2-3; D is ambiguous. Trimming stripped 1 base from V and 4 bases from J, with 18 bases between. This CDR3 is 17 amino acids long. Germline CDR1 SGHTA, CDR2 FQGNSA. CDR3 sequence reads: CASSLVGSPRGADTQYF. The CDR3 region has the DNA TGTGCCAGCAGCTTAGTCGGATCCCCGAGAGGTGCAGATACGCAGTATTTT. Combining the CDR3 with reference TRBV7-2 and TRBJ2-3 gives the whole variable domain GAGVSQSPSNKVTEKGKDVELRCDPISGHTALYWYRQSLGQGLEFLIYFQGNSAPDKSGLPSDRFSAERTGGSVSTLTIQRTQQEDSAVYLCASSLVGSPRGADTQYFGPGTRLTVL.

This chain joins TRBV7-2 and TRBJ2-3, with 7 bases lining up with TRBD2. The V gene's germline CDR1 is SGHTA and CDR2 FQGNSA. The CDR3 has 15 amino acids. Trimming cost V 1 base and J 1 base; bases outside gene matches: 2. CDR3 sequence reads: CASSLGAGGTDTQYF. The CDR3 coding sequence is TGTGCCAGCAGCTTAGGGGCGGGGGGCACAGATACGCAGTATTTT.

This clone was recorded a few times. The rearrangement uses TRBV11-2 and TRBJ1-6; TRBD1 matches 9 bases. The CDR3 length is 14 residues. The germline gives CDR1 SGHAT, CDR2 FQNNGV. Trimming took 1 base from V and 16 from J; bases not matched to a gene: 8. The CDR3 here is CASSLGTGGDPLHF. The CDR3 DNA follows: TGTGCCAGCAGCTTAGGTACAGGGGGCGACCCACTCCACTTT.

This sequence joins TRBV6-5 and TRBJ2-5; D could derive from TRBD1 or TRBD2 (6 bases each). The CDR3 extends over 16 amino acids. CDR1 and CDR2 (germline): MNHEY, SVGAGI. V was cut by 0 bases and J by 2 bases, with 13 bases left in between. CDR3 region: CASSYSRGDQQETQYF. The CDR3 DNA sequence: TGTGCCAGCAGTTACTCGAGGGGGGATCAACAAGAGACCCAGTACTTC.

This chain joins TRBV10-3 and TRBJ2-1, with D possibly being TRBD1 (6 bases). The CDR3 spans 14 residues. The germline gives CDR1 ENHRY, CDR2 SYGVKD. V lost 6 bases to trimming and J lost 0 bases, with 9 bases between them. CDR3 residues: CAIRQGSSYNEQFF. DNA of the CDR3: TGTGCCATCAGGCAGGGGAGCTCCTACAATGAGCAGTTCTTC.

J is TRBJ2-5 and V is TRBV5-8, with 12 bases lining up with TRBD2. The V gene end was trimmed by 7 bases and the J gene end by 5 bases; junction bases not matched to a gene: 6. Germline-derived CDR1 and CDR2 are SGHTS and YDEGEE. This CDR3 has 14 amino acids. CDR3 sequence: CASGTSGGPETQYF. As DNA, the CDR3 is TGTGCCAGCGGTACTAGCGGGGGGCCGGAGACCCAGTACTTC.

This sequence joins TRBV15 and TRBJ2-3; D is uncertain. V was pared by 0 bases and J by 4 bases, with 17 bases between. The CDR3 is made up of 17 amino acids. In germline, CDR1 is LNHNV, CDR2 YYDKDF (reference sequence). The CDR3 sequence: CATSRDIGRNQPDTQYF. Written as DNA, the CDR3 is TGTGCCACCAGCAGAGATATTGGGCGGAATCAGCCAGATACGCAGTATTTT.

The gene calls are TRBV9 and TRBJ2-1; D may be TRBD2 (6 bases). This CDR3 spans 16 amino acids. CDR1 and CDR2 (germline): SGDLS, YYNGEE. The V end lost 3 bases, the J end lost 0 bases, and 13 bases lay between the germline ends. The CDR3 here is CASSAGTQSSYNEQFF. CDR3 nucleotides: TGTGCCAGCAGCGCCGGGACTCAAAGCTCCTACAATGAGCAGTTCTTC.

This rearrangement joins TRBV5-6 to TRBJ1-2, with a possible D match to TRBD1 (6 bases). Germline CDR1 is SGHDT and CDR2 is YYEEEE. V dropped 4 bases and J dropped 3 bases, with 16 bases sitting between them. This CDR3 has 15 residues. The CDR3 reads CASSPPGRGHYGYTF. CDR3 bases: TGTGCCAGCAGCCCGCCCGGCAGGGGCCACTATGGCTACACCTTC.

The CDR3 spells CASSRGPETQYF. CDR3 DNA sequence: TGTGCCAGCTCCAGGGGCCCCGAGACCCAGTACTTC. V usage is TRBV6-4 and J usage is TRBJ2-5, with D tentatively TRBD1 (6 bases). The CDR3 is made up of 12 amino acids. Trimming took 8 bases from V and 5 from J, leaving 12 bases between them. Germline CDR1 reads MRHNA; CDR2 reads SNTAGT.

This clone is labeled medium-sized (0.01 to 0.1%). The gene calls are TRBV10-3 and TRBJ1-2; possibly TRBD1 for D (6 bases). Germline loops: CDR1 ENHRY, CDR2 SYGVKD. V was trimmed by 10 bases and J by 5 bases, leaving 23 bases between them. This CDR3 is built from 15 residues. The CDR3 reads CATQPGQVYSYGYTF. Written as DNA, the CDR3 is TGTGCCACCCAGCCGGGACAAGTATATAGTTATGGCTACACCTTC.

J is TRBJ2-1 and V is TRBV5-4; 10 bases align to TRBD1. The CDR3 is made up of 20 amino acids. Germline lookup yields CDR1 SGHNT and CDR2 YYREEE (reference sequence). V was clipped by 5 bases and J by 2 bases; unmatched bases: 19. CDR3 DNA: TGTGCCAGCAGATTAGGACCCGGGACAGGGGTGAATGACCCCTACAATGAGCAGTTCTTC. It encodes CASRLGPGTGVNDPYNEQFF.

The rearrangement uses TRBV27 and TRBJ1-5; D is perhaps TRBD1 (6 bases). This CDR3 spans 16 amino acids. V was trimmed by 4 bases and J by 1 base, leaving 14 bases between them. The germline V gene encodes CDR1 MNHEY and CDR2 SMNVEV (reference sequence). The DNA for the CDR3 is TGTGCCAGCAGTTCCCTCGGGCAGGGGAGCAATCAGCCCCAGCATTTT. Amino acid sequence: CASSSLGQGSNQPQHF.

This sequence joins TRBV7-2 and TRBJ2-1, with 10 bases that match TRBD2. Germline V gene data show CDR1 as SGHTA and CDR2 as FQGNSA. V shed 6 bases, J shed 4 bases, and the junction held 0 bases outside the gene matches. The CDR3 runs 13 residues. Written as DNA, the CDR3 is TGTGCCAGCAGGACTAGCGGGTACAATGAGCAGTTCTTC. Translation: CASRTSGYNEQFF.

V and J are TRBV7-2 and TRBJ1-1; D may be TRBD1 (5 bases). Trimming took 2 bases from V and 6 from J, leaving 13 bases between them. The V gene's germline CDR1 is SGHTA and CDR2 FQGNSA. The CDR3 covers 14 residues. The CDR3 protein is CASSLWVQGSEAFF. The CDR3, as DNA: TGTGCCAGCAGCTTATGGGTCCAGGGTTCTGAAGCTTTCTTT.

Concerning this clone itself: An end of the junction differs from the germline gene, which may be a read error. Written as DNA, the CDR3 is TGCGCCAGCAGTGATGGCAGGATGAACACTGAAGCTTTCTTT. Its protein product is CASSDGRMNTEAFF. V and J are TRBV2 and TRBJ1-1, with unresolved D. In germline, CDR1 is SNHLY, CDR2 FYNNEI. This CDR3 contains 14 residues.

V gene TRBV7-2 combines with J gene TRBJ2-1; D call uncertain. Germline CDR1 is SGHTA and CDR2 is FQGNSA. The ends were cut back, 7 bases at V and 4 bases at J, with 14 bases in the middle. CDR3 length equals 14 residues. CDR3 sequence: CASTSPGAYNEQFF. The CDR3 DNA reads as TGTGCCAGCACCTCCCCCGGAGCTTACAATGAGCAGTTCTTC.

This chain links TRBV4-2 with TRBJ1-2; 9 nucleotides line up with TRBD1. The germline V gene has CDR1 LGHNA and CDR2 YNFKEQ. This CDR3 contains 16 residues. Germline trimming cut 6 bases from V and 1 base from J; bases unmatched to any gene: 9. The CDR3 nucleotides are TGTGCCAGCAGTCCTCACGGGACAGGGAATAACTATGGCTACACCTTC. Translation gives CASSPHGTGNNYGYTF.

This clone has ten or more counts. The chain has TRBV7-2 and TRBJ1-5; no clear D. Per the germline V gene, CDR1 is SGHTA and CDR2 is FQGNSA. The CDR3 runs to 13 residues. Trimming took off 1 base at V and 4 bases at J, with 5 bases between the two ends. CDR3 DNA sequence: TGTGCCAGCAGCTTAGTGACGAATCAGCCCCAGCATTTT. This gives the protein CASSLVTNQPQHF.

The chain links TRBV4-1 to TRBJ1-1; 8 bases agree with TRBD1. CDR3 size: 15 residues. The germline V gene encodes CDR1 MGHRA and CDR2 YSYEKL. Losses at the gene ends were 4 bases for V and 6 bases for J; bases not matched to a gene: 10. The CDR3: CASSPETGAIAEAFF. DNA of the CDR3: TGCGCCAGCAGCCCAGAGACAGGGGCAATTGCTGAAGCTTTCTTT.

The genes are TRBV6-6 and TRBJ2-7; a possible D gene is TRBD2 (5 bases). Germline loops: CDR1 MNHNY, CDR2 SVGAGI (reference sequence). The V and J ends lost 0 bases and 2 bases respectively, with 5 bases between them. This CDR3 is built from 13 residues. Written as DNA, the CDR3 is TGTGCCAGCAGTTACTCGGAGGCCTACGAGCAGTACTTC. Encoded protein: CASSYSEAYEQYF.

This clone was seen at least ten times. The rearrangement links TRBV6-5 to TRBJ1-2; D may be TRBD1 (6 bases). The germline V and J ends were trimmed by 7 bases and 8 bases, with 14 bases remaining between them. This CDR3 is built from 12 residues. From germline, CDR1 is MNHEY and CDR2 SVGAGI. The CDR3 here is CASTNPGTGYTF. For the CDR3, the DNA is TGTGCCAGCACCAACCCAGGGACAGGCTACACCTTC.

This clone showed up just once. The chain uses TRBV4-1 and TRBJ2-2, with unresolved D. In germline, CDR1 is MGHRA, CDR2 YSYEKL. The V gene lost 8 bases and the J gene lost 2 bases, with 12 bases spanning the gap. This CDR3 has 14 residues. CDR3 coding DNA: TGCGCCAGCGTCCCGTTTGTTAACACCGGGGAGCTGTTTTTT. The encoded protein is CASVPFVNTGELFF.

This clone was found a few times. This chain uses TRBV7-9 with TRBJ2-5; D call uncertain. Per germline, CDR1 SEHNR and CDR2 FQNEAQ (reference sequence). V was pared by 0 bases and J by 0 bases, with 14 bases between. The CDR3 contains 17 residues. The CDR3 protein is CASSLAVKVSNQETQYF. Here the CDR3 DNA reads TGTGCCAGCAGCTTAGCGGTTAAGGTGTCGAACCAAGAGACCCAGTACTTC.

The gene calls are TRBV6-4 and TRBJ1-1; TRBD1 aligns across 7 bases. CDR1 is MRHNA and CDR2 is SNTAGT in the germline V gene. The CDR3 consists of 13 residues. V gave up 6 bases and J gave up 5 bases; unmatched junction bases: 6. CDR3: CASRAPGGTEAFF. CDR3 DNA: TGTGCCAGCAGGGCGCCAGGGGGGACTGAAGCTTTCTTT.